Reported below is one T cell receptor beta chain. Its recognized antigen is unknown. Base-call qualities are not available, and no considerably larger clone is one nucleotide away. The library was built by means of PCR. The reads were generated on an Illumina HiSeq 2500. To reduce PCR and sequencing biases, unique molecular identifiers were incorporated into the TCR beta cDNA libraries. Some 500,000 cDNA molecules were obtained per 1 to 10 million input T cells, so each molecule approximated one T cell. The same protocol used for the earlier healthy control dataset was applied to prepare and sequence the patient libraries. Within a given batch, samples were prepared together, multiplexed and sequenced on the same HiSeq lane. Under the source paper's analysis protocol: MIGEC was used to process the raw barcoded reads, and molecular identifier groups with only a single read were discarded before consensus assembly and CDR3 extraction. VDJtools was used for post-analysis of the clonotype tables, and diversity was normalized by down-sampling every dataset to the size of the smallest sample. In repertoire overlap clustering, CDR3 amino acid sequences, but not nucleotide sequences, were matched to correct batch-related cross-sample contamination. In-frame beta chains were kept once TCRdb had trimmed the public reads at Q25 with fastp and called clones with MiXCR. Here each entry gathers all rows of one CDR3 protein and keeps the most common genes and DNA. The V and J calls were determined by TCRdb, not by the authors. This sample comprises approximately 770,000 distinct CDR3 sequences, more than 45% of them detected only once. Jointly, the top ten make up 4.9% of the sample.

These data come from a study of post-analysis software for immune sequencing data (dated by TCRdb to the mid-2010s). Context from the whole study: Recorded disease courses included relapsing-remitting, secondary progressive and progressive-relapsing multiple sclerosis, with some patients lacking subtype annotation. The multiple sclerosis patient repertoires were compared with around ten previously published healthy control repertoires from donors aged roughly 6 to 27 years. A subset of samples was prepared in parallel using single-end sample barcoding, then pooled and co-amplified after Illumina adapter ligation. Results the study describes overall, beyond this receptor: Strong co-clustering of samples prepared in the same batch was shown by direct clustering with F measure, prompting a batch-effect correction. Significantly higher frequencies in patients than in controls were found for roughly 5 TRBV segments, including TRBV5-6, TRBV5-1 and TRBV20-1. The multiple sclerosis patient group was slightly younger than the control group. Multiple sclerosis patients had significantly lower normalized Chao1 diversity than controls, a result that suggests substantial peripheral T-cell clonal expansion.

To demonstrate the VDJtools post-analysis software, TCR beta repertoires were profiled from the peripheral blood of about 14 young patients with multiple sclerosis. Multiple sclerosis patients were children and adolescents aged 6 to 15 years. Trimming accounts for 1 base at V and 5 bases at J, while the number of junction bases matched to no gene is 12. Sequences SGHAT (CDR1) and FQNNGV (CDR2) are obtained from the germline V gene. From the cysteine through the phenylalanine, the CDR3 covers 17 amino acids. Only the CDR3 portion is preserved as DNA: 51 bases, with reading frame beginning at the first base.

This clonotype originated in a girl between 10 and 17 years old with multiple sclerosis. The rearranged chain carries TRBV11-2 and TRBJ2-7, and 9 junctional nucleotides match TRBD1. Input material: blood. This receptor has the CDR3 CASSLVDWGTGPHEQYF. DNA sequence: TGTGCCAGCAGCTTAGTTGACTGGGGGACAGGGCCCCACGAGCAGTACTTC.